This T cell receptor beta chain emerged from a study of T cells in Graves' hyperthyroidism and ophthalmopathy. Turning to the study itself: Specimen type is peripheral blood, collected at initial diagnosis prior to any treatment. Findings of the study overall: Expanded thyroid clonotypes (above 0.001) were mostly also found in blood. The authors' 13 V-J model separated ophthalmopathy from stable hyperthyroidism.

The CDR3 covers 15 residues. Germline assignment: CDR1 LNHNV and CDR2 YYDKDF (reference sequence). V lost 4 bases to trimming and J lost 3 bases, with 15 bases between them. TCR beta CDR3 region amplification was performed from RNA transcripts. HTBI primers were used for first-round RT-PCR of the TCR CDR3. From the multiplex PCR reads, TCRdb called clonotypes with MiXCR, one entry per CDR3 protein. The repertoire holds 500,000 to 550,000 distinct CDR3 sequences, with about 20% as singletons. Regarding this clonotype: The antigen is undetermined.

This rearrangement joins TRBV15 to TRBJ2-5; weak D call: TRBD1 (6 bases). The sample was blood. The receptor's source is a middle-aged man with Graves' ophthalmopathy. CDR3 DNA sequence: TGTGCCACCAGCACCTTCGGGACAAAAGAAGAGACCCAGTACTTC. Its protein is CATSTFGTKEETQYF.